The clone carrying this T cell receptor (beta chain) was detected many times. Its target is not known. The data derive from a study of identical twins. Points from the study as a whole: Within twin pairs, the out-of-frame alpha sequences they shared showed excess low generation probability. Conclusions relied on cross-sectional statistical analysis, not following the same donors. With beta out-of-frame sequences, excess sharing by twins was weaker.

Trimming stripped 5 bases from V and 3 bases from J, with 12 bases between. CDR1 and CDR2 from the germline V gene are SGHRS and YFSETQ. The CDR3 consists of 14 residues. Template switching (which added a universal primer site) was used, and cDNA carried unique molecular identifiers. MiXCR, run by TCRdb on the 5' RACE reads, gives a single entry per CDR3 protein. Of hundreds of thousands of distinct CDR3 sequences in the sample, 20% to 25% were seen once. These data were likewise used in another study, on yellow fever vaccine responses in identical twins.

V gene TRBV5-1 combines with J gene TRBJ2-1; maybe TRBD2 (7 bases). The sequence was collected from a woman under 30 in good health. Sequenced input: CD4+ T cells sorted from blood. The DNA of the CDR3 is TGCGCCAGCAGAGGGGGGGGCAGCTACAATGAGCAGTTCTTC. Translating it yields CASRGGGSYNEQFF.